This T cell receptor beta chain appears in the sequencing data of a study of Tregs in tolerant kidney transplant recipients (dated 2019 in TCRdb). Regarding the study in general: The study used TCRbeta sequencing to identify donor-specific regulatory T cells before combined kidney and bone marrow transplantation, then tracked those cells after transplant.

For TCRbeta CDR3 sequencing, genomic DNA from the sorted cells was extracted using the QIAGEN DNeasy Blood and Tissue Kit. High-throughput TCRbeta CDR3 sequencing, which included PCR amplification with bias correction and internal controls, was done commercially through immunoSEQ. From the authors' description of their analysis: Unique productive TCRbeta sequences were defined by CDR3 nucleotide sequence when primers matched and otherwise by CDR3 amino acid sequence together with Vbeta and Jbeta genes. To correct for sorting error, sequences found in more than one sorted population at a frequency ratio of 2:1 or less were discarded, and the remaining shared sequences were assigned to the population with the higher frequency. Donor-reactive sequences were defined as at least 5-fold expanded in CFSE-low cells versus unstimulated cells, with frequency of at least 0.01% in CFSE-low cells. Jensen-Shannon divergence calculated on the top 100 TCRbeta sequences ranked by frequency was used to measure repertoire divergence. For samples with multiple sequencing runs, sorting error was corrected in each run separately before the runs were combined. TCRdb limited this immuneACCESS table to in-frame rearrangements with V and J called. A share of clones is missing; checked studies link under half to unresolved V genes, and the rest is unexplained. The DNA was the basis for D and trimming; V, J and clone size are from that table. This sample has tens of thousands of clones in its table, and 90% to 95% of those were observed once. Approximately 14% of the sample is held by the ten biggest clonotypes.

Paper-wide results and their limitations: The study was limited by small patient numbers, and the findings need validation in larger populations and under other immunosuppression protocols. Although technical replication error seemed to be minimal, the question of biological reproducibility was not addressed directly. Expanding Tregs with activated donor B cells appeared to identify the most biologically relevant and donor-specific TCRbeta repertoire. For some patients, the PCR primers changed as time went on, which meant samples from those patients could not be compared with one another at the nucleotide level. Donor-specific Treg expansion was found to exceed global Treg expansion in tolerant patients, suggesting antigen-driven rather than nonspecific expansion.

V lost 1 base and J lost 7 bases; the stretch between them is 17 bases long. CDR1 LGHNA and CDR2 YNFKEQ are derived from the germline V gene. Spanning cysteine to phenylalanine, the CDR3 consists of 15 amino acids. Only the CDR3 region is kept as DNA, spanning 45 bases read in frame from base 1. A note on this clone: Its recognized antigen is unknown. No base qualities exist here, and no much larger clone lies one base off it.

The transplants used related donors along with nonmyeloablative bone marrow transplantation, and in the human trials mixed chimerism was transient. Unstimulated Tregs (CD4+CD25+CD127-), CD4+ non-Tregs (CD4+CD25-), CD4 and CD8 cells were FACS-sorted from thawed PBMCs. The patients were a handful of recipients of combined kidney and bone marrow transplants from the ITN036ST trial, and samples were available only for these trial subjects. Healthy control blood was processed by Ficoll density gradient to PBMCs and cryopreserved; patient PBMCs were collected before and after transplant. The chain uses TRBV4-2 and TRBJ2-7; the D gene is perhaps TRBD1, on 8 matching bases. The material sequenced was CD8+ T cells from blood (PBMCs), taken 24 months after the transplant. This receptor was identified in a human patient who received a combined kidney and bone marrow transplant. The graft donor may be the source of some T cells after a transplant. The nucleotide sequence reads as follows: TGTGCCAGCAGCCAAGGGACAGGGAGGGAGTTGGAGCAGTACTTC. Translated, it gives CASSQGTGRELEQYF.